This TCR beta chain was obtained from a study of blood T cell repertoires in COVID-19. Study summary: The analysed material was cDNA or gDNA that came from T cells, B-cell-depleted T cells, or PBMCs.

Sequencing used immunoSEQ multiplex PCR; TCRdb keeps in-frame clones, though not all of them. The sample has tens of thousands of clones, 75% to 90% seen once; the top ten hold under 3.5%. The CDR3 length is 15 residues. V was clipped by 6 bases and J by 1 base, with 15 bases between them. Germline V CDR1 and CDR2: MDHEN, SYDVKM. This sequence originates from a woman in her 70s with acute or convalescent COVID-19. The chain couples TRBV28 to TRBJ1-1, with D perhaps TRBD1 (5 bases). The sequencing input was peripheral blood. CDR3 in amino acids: CASRSWGRGNTEAFF. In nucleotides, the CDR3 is TGTGCCAGCAGATCCTGGGGAAGGGGGAACACTGAAGCTTTCTTT.